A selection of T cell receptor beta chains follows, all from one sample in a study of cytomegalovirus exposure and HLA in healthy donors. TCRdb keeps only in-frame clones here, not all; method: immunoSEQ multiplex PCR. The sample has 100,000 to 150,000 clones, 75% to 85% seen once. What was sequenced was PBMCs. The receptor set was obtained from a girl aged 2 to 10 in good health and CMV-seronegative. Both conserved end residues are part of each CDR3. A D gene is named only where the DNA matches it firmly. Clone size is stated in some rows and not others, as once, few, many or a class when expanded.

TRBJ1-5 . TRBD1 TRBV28 TGTGCCAGCAGCCCATACCGCTCCGGGACAGCAAATCAGCCCCAGCATTTT CASSPYRSGTANQPQHF
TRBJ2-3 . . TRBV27 TGTGCCAGTCTAGCGTCCGGGACAGATACGCAGTATTTT CASLASGTDTQYF
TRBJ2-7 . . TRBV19 TGTGCCAGTAGTATATCTTCCCCGGGGGAGCAGTACTTC CASSISSPGEQYF
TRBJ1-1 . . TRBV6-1 TGTGCCAGCAGTGAACGTCTACCGAACACTGAAGCTTTCTTT CASSERLPNTEAFF
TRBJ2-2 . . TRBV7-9 TGTGCCAGCAGCTTAGGACTATCCCCGGGCACCGGGGAGCTGTTTTTT CASSLGLSPGTGELFF
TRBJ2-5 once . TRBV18 TGTGCCAGCTCACCCGCGGTGGCAGAGACCCAGTACTTC CASSPAVAETQYF
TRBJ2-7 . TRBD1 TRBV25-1 TGTGCCAGGGAACCGGGACAGGGGTACCCCTACGAGCAGTACTTC CAREPGQGYPYEQYF
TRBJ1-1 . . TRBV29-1 TGCAGCGTTGATAACAGGGACGGCACTGAAGCTTTCTTT CSVDNRDGTEAFF
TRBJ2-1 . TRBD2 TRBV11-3 TGTGCCAGCAGCTTAGATAGCGGGAGAGGGAATGAGCAGTTCTTC CASSLDSGRGNEQFF
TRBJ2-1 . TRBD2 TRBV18 TGTGCCAGCTCACCCAAGCGGGGGCGGCACAATGAGCAGTTCTTC CASSPKRGRHNEQFF
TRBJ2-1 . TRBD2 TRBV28 TGTGCCAGCAGGGCCGGGACTATTACCTACAATGAGCAGTTCTTC CASRAGTITYNEQFF
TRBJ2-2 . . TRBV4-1 TGCGCCAGCAACCGAAGTCCAGGACATAACACCGGGGAGCTGTTTTTT CASNRSPGHNTGELFF
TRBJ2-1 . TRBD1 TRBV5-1 TGCGCCAGCAGCCCGGGACAGGGGAATCATGGTGAGCAGTTCTTC CASSPGQGNHGEQFF
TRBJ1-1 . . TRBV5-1 TGCGCCAGCAGCTTGGGGAGCACTGAAGCTTTCTTT CASSLGSTEAFF
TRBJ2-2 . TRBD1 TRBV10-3 TGTGCCATCAAGGGACAGGGTAGTGAGACCGGGGAGCTGTTTTTT CAIKGQGSETGELFF
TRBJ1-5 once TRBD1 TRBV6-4 TGTGCCAACACAACAGGGGGCAGCAATCAGCCCCAGCATTTT CANTTGGSNQPQHF
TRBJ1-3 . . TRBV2 TGTGCCAGCAGTCGGGGGAATATGGTGTACGGAAACACCATATATTTT CASSRGNMVYGNTIYF
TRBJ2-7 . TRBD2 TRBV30 TGTGCCTGGAGCTACGGGACTAGCGCGTCCTACGAGCAGTACTTC CAWSYGTSASYEQYF
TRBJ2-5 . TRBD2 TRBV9 TGTGCCAGCAGCGTAGAGAGCGGGGGGGCCGAGGAGACCCAGTACTTC CASSVESGGAEETQYF
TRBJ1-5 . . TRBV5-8 TGTGCCAGCAGCCCGCCGTTGGGCAGGGATTTCCAGCCCCAGCATTTT CASSPPLGRDFQPQHF
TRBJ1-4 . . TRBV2 TGTGCCAGCAGTACCCGAGGGGGGGGTAGCGAAAAACTGTTTTTT CASSTRGGGSEKLFF
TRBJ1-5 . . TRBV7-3 TGTGCCAGCAGCCCGCAGGGTGGTCAGCCCCAGCATTTT CASSPQGGQPQHF
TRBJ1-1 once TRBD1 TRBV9 TGTGCCAGCAGCCAAGCGACAGGGCTCATGAACACTGAAGCTTTCTTT CASSQATGLMNTEAFF
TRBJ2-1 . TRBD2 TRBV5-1 TGCGCCAGCAACAAGGGACTAGCGGGAGTTAGGTACAATGAGCAGTTCTTC CASNKGLAGVRYNEQFF
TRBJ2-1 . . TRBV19 TGTGCCAGTAGTATAGTAGCGGATATCTCCTACAATGAGCAGTTCTTC CASSIVADISYNEQFF
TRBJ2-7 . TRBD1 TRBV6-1 TGTGCCAGCAGTGTAGGACAGGCGACCTACGAGCAGTACTTC CASSVGQATYEQYF
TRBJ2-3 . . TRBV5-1 TGCGCCAGCAGCTCCATCCCCACAGATACGCAGTATTTT CASSSIPTDTQYF
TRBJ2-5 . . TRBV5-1 TGCGCCAGCAGCTTGTTTAATCCGGAAGAGACCCAGTACTTC CASSLFNPEETQYF
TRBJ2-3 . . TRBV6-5 TGTGCCAGCACCCCACTTGGGACTAGCACAGATACGCAGTATTTT CASTPLGTSTDTQYF
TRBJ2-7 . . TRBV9 TGTGCCAGCAGCCCCCGGTGGGCCCCATACGAGCAGTACTTC CASSPRWAPYEQYF
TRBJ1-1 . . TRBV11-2 TGTGCCAGCAGCTTAAGCCCGGGGTCCGCCAGGGGAAGATCCACTGAAGCTTTCTTT CASSLSPGSARGRSTEAFF
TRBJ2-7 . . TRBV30 TGTGCCTTCGGGGGGCAGGGCTACGAGCAGTACTTC CAFGGQGYEQYF
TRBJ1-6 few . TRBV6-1 TGTGCCAGCAGGATAGGGACTCGGCATAATTCACCCCTCCACTTT CASRIGTRHNSPLHF
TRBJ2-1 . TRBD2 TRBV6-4 TGTGCCAGCAGTGGGTCCAGCGGGGGAACCAATGAGCAGTTCTTC CASSGSSGGTNEQFF
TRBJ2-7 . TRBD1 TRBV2 TGTGCCAGCATCGAGGACAGGGGCCCAGACGAGCAGTACTTC CASIEDRGPDEQYF
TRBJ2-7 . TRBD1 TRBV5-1 TGCGCCAGCAGCTTGGCAGACAGGGCCCGATCCTACGAGCAGTACTTC CASSLADRARSYEQYF
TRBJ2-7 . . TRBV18 TGTGCCAGCTCACCGCCTAGCCCCTACGAGCAGTACTTC CASSPPSPYEQYF
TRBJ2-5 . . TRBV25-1 TGTGCCAGCAGTGTGTACAGGGCTGAGACCCAGTACTTC CASSVYRAETQYF
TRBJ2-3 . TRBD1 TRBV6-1 TGTGCCAGCAGCGGGACAGTAGGTACGCAGTATTTT CASSGTVGTQYF
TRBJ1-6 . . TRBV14 TGTGCCAGCAGCGTCACTCCCGATTATAATTCACCCCTCCACTTT CASSVTPDYNSPLHF
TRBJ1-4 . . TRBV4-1 TGCGCCAGCAGCCAAGATGGAACTTCCTTCCTCGGGCTGTTTTTT CASSQDGTSFLGLFF
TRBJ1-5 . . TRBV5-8 TGTGCCAGCAGCCCTAGCTTCGACGGTTATCAGCCCCAGCATTTT CASSPSFDGYQPQHF